This is a list of T cell receptor beta chains from one sample in a study of graft-versus-host responses after intestinal transplantation. Their recognized antigens are unknown. Measured with immunoSEQ multiplex PCR; TCRdb has only the in-frame clones, and not every one. The sample carries 85,000 to 100,000 clones, approximately 90% recorded once. The input for sequencing was unstimulated CD8+ T cells sorted from spleen or lymph node cells, taken before transplant. The receptors here all came from a human donor who was the organ donor for an intestinal transplant. Each CDR3 is given with its conserved first and last residue. D genes are given only for firm matches. Only some rows state a clone size, as once, few, many or a class for expanded clones.

J,size,V,D,CDR3,DNA
TRBJ2-7,-,TRBV28,TRBD2,CASSSQLAGTSYEQYF,TGTGCCAGCAGTTCCCAGCTAGCGGGAACGTCCTACGAGCAGTACTTC
TRBJ2-1,-,TRBV9,-,CASSVGTDYNEQFF,TGTGCCAGCAGCGTCGGGACTGACTACAATGAGCAGTTCTTC
TRBJ1-2,-,TRBV4-1,-,CASSQDLGYTF,TGCGCCAGCAGCCAAGATCTGGGCTACACCTTC
TRBJ2-1,-,TRBV13,-,CASSLGGVTSYNEQFF,TGTGCCAGCAGCTTAGGCGGAGTAACCTCCTACAATGAGCAGTTCTTC
TRBJ2-1,-,TRBV2,TRBD2,CASSEYGGFNNEQFF,TGTGCCAGCAGTGAATACGGGGGGTTCAACAATGAGCAGTTCTTC
TRBJ1-2,-,TRBV5-1,TRBD1,CASSLTIGTALYYGYTF,TGCGCCAGCAGCTTAACCATCGGGACAGCTCTCTACTATGGCTACACCTTC
TRBJ1-1,-,TRBV18,-,CASLPSGGRTEAFF,TGTGCCAGCTTACCATCGGGGGGCCGAACTGAAGCTTTCTTT
TRBJ1-1,-,TRBV5-1,TRBD1,CASSLEGANTEAFF,TGCGCCAGCAGCTTGGAGGGGGCGAACACTGAAGCTTTCTTT
TRBJ2-3,-,TRBV11-2,TRBD2,CASSLAQLAGLADTQYF,TGTGCCAGCAGCTTAGCCCAACTAGCGGGATTGGCAGATACGCAGTATTTT
TRBJ1-2,once,TRBV7-8,-,CASSLGAGANYGYTF,TGTGCCAGCAGCTTAGGGGCAGGGGCAAACTATGGCTACACCTTC
TRBJ2-1,-,TRBV5-1,TRBD2,CASSLISAGGYNEQFF,TGCGCCAGCAGCTTGATTTCGGCGGGGGGGTACAATGAGCAGTTCTTC
TRBJ1-2,-,TRBV29-1,-,CSVEEPGIYGYTF,TGCAGCGTTGAAGAGCCAGGGATCTATGGCTACACCTTC
TRBJ1-1,-,TRBV28,TRBD1,CASSSASGQSNFQAFF,TGTGCCAGCAGCTCGGCGTCGGGACAGTCCAATTTTCAAGCTTTCTTT
TRBJ2-3,-,TRBV27,-,CASSPGHLKSTDTQYF,TGTGCCAGCAGTCCGGGACACCTAAAAAGCACAGATACGCAGTATTTT
TRBJ2-1,-,TRBV27,-,CASSFGVPYEQFF,TGTGCCAGCAGTTTCGGGGTGCCCTATGAGCAGTTCTTC